The clone carrying this TCR beta chain was picked up one time. Antigen specificity is unknown. The sample belongs to a study of cytomegalovirus exposure and HLA in healthy donors. Study-level background: The 120 or so validation repertoires were reported in a later analysis to have been generated on the same platform as the roughly 700 first-cohort repertoires.

This CDR3 is built from 13 residues. The germline V gene encodes CDR1 SGHDT and CDR2 YYEEEE. Trimming pared 0 bases from V and 6 bases from J, leaving 8 bases between. Assay used: immunoSEQ multiplex PCR; TCRdb lists only in-frame clones, some missing. This table holds approximately 230,000 clones, 87% found once. General observations from the study: Most TCR sequences were uncommon, yet certain public TCRs appeared in many donors. In vitro testing confirmed three CMV-associated chains as specific for CMV antigens. According to the study, roughly 160 TCR beta chains were cytomegalovirus-associated.

The chain employs TRBV5-6 and TRBJ2-3; D possibly corresponds to TRBD1 (5 bases). Input material: PBMCs. The TCR comes from a man aged 18 to 30 in good health and CMV-seropositive. The CDR3 coding sequence is TGTGCCAGCAGCTTGGGGGGCTACGATACGCAGTATTTT. Residues: CASSLGGYDTQYF.